This is a list of T cell receptor beta chains from one sample in a study of T cell responses to AZD1222 COVID-19 vaccine. Clones were read by immunoSEQ multiplex PCR, and TCRdb kept only the in-frame ones, dropping some. The data contain 100,000 to 150,000 clones, about 88% of them singletons. Source: peripheral blood, taken on day 0 of AZD1222 vaccination. The receptors were sampled from an adult in good health. Both conserved end residues are part of each CDR3. A D gene is named only where the DNA matches it firmly. Some rows have no size entry. The others give once, few or many, or a class for an expanded clone.

CDR3 protein | CDR3 DNA | D gene | clone size | J gene | V gene
CASSYSVGGAHEQYF | TGTGCCAGCAGTTACTCGGTTGGGGGGGCCCACGAGCAGTACTTC | NA | NA | TRBJ2-7 | TRBV6-5
CASSPTGALNYGYTF | TGTGCCAGCAGCCCAACCGGGGCCCTTAACTATGGCTACACCTTC | NA | NA | TRBJ1-2 | TRBV7-2
CASSLIQGTDEQYF | TGTGCCAGCAGCTTGATCCAGGGGACCGACGAGCAGTACTTC | NA | NA | TRBJ2-7 | TRBV5-5
CASSQDRYGELFF | TGTGCCAGCAGCCAAGATAGGTACGGGGAGCTGTTTTTT | NA | NA | TRBJ2-2 | TRBV14
CASSYSGEPYNSPLHF | TGTGCCAGCAGTTACAGTGGGGAGCCTTATAATTCACCCCTCCACTTT | NA | NA | TRBJ1-6 | TRBV6-6
CASSLDPGSAQYF | TGTGCCAGCAGCTTGGATCCGGGTAGTGCGCAGTATTTT | NA | NA | TRBJ2-3 | TRBV5-4
CASSFLAGTSTDTQYF | TGTGCCAGCAGTTTTCTAGCGGGCACTAGCACAGATACGCAGTATTTT | TRBD2 | NA | TRBJ2-3 | TRBV27
CASSPAVRETQYF | TGTGCCAGCAGCCCCGCGGTAAGGGAGACCCAGTACTTC | NA | NA | TRBJ2-5 | TRBV6-5
CASSQGPQETQYF | TGCGCCAGCAGCCAGGGGCCCCAAGAGACCCAGTACTTC | NA | NA | TRBJ2-5 | TRBV4-1
CASSELGIKGNEQFF | TGTGCCAGCAGTGAATTGGGGATAAAGGGCAATGAGCAGTTCTTC | NA | NA | TRBJ2-1 | TRBV6-1
CATNTRQGRHEQYF | TGTGCCACCAACACCCGACAGGGGCGCCACGAGCAGTACTTC | TRBD1 | NA | TRBJ2-7 | TRBV24-1
CASSDGQGRGTGELFF | TGTGCCAGCAGCGATGGACAGGGAAGGGGCACCGGGGAGCTGTTTTTT | TRBD1 | NA | TRBJ2-2 | TRBV7-6
CASSLALFTDTQYF | TGTGCCAGCAGCTTAGCCCTTTTCACAGATACGCAGTATTTT | NA | few | TRBJ2-3 | TRBV11-2
CASSPRSGPGYTF | TGTGCCAGCAGTCCGCGATCGGGGCCTGGCTACACCTTC | NA | NA | TRBJ1-2 | TRBV6-6
CATSGGGPGGNQPQHF | TGTGCCACCAGCGGAGGGGGGCCCGGAGGCAATCAGCCCCAGCATTTT | NA | NA | TRBJ1-5 | TRBV24-1
CASSYGGGTEAFF | TGTGCCAGCAGTTACGGGGGGGGCACTGAAGCTTTCTTT | NA | NA | TRBJ1-1 | TRBV6-5
CASSLEQYNSPLHF | TGTGCCAGCAGCTTAGAACAGTATAATTCACCCCTCCACTTT | NA | NA | TRBJ1-6 | TRBV7-9
CASSLDISDPALF | TGTGCCAGCAGCTTAGATATCTCAGACCCCGCCCTCTTC | NA | NA | TRBJ2-1 | TRBV11-2
CAISRDSEKLFF | TGTGCCATCAGCCGAGACAGCGAAAAACTGTTTTTT | NA | NA | TRBJ1-4 | TRBV10-3
CASSQDLGGRSETQYF | TGCGCCAGCAGCCAAGATCTTGGGGGCCGGTCAGAGACCCAGTACTTC | NA | NA | TRBJ2-5 | TRBV4-3
CASSYSADKRMNTEAFF | TGTGCCAGCAGTTACTCGGCGGACAAACGCATGAACACTGAAGCTTTCTTT | NA | NA | TRBJ1-1 | TRBV6-2/TRBV6-3
CASSYGTINYGYTF | TGTGCCAGCAGTTACGGGACAATTAACTATGGCTACACCTTC | NA | NA | TRBJ1-2 | TRBV6-5
CASSLTGRSYNEQFF | TGTGCCAGCAGCCTGACAGGGAGGTCCTACAATGAGCAGTTCTTC | NA | NA | TRBJ2-1 | TRBV5-8
CASSSQSSGANVLTF | TGTGCCAGCAGCTCCCAAAGCTCTGGGGCCAACGTCCTGACTTTC | NA | NA | TRBJ2-6 | TRBV7-2
CASSSGTPDSNQPQHF | TGTGCCAGCAGTTCTGGGACGCCAGATAGCAATCAGCCCCAGCATTTT | NA | NA | TRBJ1-5 | TRBV27
CASRQSSYNSPLHF | TGTGCCAGCCGACAGAGCTCCTATAATTCACCCCTCCACTTT | NA | NA | TRBJ1-6 | TRBV19
CASSSGNQPQHF | TGTGCCAGCAGTTCCGGCAATCAGCCCCAGCATTTT | NA | NA | TRBJ1-5 | TRBV6-5
CASSNRADSPLHF | TGTGCCAGCAGTAATAGGGCCGATTCACCCCTCCACTTT | NA | NA | TRBJ1-6 | TRBV28
CASSTGTYTEAFF | TGTGCCAGCAGCACCGGGACCTACACTGAAGCTTTCTTT | NA | NA | TRBJ1-1 | TRBV7-3
CASSPGTKGYTF | TGTGCCAGCAGCCCGGGGACTAAAGGCTACACCTTC | NA | NA | TRBJ1-2 | TRBV11-2
CASSPERGAHHNEQFF | TGTGCCAGCAGCCCGGAGCGGGGGGCCCACCACAATGAGCAGTTCTTC | TRBD2 | NA | TRBJ2-1 | TRBV11-3
CASSLGGRGSYNEQFF | TGTGCCAGCAGCTTGGGAGGGAGGGGCTCCTACAATGAGCAGTTCTTC | TRBD2 | NA | TRBJ2-1 | TRBV5-4
CASSWGAQTYEQYF | TGTGCCAGCAGTTGGGGAGCACAAACCTACGAGCAGTACTTC | NA | NA | TRBJ2-7 | TRBV2
CASSPGQGATGYTF | TGTGCCAGCAGCCCGGGACAGGGGGCGACCGGCTACACCTTC | TRBD1 | NA | TRBJ1-2 | TRBV7-3
CASSPGELFF | TGTGCCAGCAGCCCCGGGGAGCTGTTTTTT | NA | NA | TRBJ2-2 | TRBV12-3/TRBV12-4
CASSLSADVIQYF | TGTGCCAGCAGCTTAAGTGCGGATGTGATCCAGTACTTC | NA | NA | TRBJ2-5 | TRBV7-9
CASSVAGALTDTQYF | TGTGCCAGCAGCGTAGCGGGAGCTCTCACAGATACGCAGTATTTT | NA | NA | TRBJ2-3 | TRBV9
CASSPRQGGRRGTEAFF | TGTGCCAGCAGCCCTCGACAGGGCGGAAGGCGGGGGACTGAAGCTTTCTTT | TRBD1 | NA | TRBJ1-1 | TRBV28
CASSRTWYEQYF | TGTGCCAGCAGTCGGACTTGGTACGAGCAGTACTTC | NA | once | TRBJ2-7 | TRBV3-1/TRBV3-2
CASGLTFAYEQYF | TGTGCTAGTGGGCTGACATTTGCCTACGAGCAGTACTTC | NA | NA | TRBJ2-7 | TRBV12-5
CASSTRPGELFF | TGTGCCAGCAGTACTCGACCCGGGGAGCTGTTTTTT | NA | NA | TRBJ2-2 | TRBV6-5
CASTIGDRGLKSNEKLFF | TGCGCCAGTACCATTGGGGACAGGGGGTTGAAGTCTAATGAAAAACTGTTTTTT | TRBD1 | NA | TRBJ1-4 | TRBV5-1
CASSPRRQGSEKLFF | TGTGCCAGCAGTCCCAGGCGGCAGGGAAGTGAAAAACTGTTTTTT | NA | NA | TRBJ1-4 | TRBV9
CASSPRGEGQGEQYF | TGTGCCAGCAGCCCCCGGGGGGAGGGCCAGGGCGAGCAGTACTTC | TRBD2 | NA | TRBJ2-7 | TRBV9
CASTLDTEAFF | TGTGCCAGTACCCTGGACACTGAAGCTTTCTTT | NA | NA | TRBJ1-1 | TRBV19
CASRTRTEQYF | TGTGCCAGTAGGACCCGGACAGAGCAGTACTTC | NA | NA | TRBJ2-5 | TRBV19
CASSLLGTEAFF | TGTGCCAGCAGCCTCTTAGGTACTGAAGCTTTCTTT | NA | NA | TRBJ1-1 | TRBV7-9
CASSGADADTQYF | TGTGCCAGCTCTGGGGCGGACGCAGATACGCAGTATTTT | NA | once | TRBJ2-3 | TRBV9
CASSFGDTEAFF | TGTGCCAGCAGCTTTGGCGATACTGAAGCTTTCTTT | NA | NA | TRBJ1-1 | TRBV5-6
CASEGSGQGDGELFF | TGTGCCAGCGAAGGGTCCGGACAGGGTGACGGGGAGCTGTTTTTT | TRBD1 | NA | TRBJ2-2 | TRBV7-9
CASSPNARTGPNSYEQYF | TGTGCCAGCAGCCCCAATGCAAGGACAGGGCCGAACTCCTACGAGCAGTACTTC | TRBD1 | NA | TRBJ2-7 | TRBV4-2
CASSVSGLAGGAGELFF | TGTGCCAGCAGCGTATCCGGACTAGCGGGGGGGGCCGGGGAGCTGTTTTTT | TRBD2 | once | TRBJ2-2 | TRBV9
CASSDPGQGGYGYTF | TGTGCCAGCAGTGATCCCGGACAGGGGGGCTATGGCTACACCTTC | TRBD1 | NA | TRBJ1-2 | TRBV2
CASSLTRPGTQYEQYF | TGTGCCAGCAGCTTAACTCGCCCCGGGACTCAGTACGAGCAGTACTTC | NA | NA | TRBJ2-7 | TRBV11-2
CASSESGGYQETQYF | TGTGCCAGCAGCGAAAGCGGGGGGTATCAAGAGACCCAGTACTTC | TRBD2 | NA | TRBJ2-5 | TRBV9